The 5 T cell receptor beta chains presented below share a single source sample, sequenced in a study of T cells in Graves' hyperthyroidism and ophthalmopathy. The TCR beta CDR3 regions underwent amplification using RNA transcripts as the source. A set of HTBI primers served as the primers for a first-round RT-PCR of the TCR CDR3. TCRdb reprocessed the multiplex PCR reads via MiXCR and lists one record per CDR3 protein. The repertoire holds hundreds of thousands of distinct CDR3 sequences, with approximately 14% as singletons. Sequences were obtained from blood. The receptor set was obtained from a woman in her fifties or sixties with Graves' ophthalmopathy.

This clonotype appeared many times. The CDR3 loop reads CSAAFVGTSGNVNEQFF. CDR3 DNA sequence: TGCAGTGCTGCCTTCGTTGGGACTAGCGGGAATGTCAATGAGCAGTTCTTC. V usage is TRBV20-1 and J usage is TRBJ2-1; 13 positions agree with TRBD2. Germline V gene lookup returns CDR1 DFQATT and CDR2 SNEGSKA (reference sequence). The CDR3 is made up of 17 amino acids. After removal of 5 bases from V and 6 bases from J, the junction contained 13 bases not matched to a gene.

This clonotype has at least ten counts. The chain uses TRBV2 and TRBJ2-1, with D possibly being TRBD2 (6 bases). Between the trimmed V and J ends, which lost 6 bases and 2 bases, there was a span of 14 bases. The CDR3 consists of 15 residues. CDR1 and CDR2 from the germline V gene are SNHLY and FYNNEI. CDR3 residues: CASRGWGGTYNEQFF. CDR3 in DNA: TGTGCCAGCAGGGGTTGGGGCGGGACCTACAATGAGCAGTTCTTC.

This rearrangement joins TRBV5-6 to TRBJ2-3; D perhaps matches TRBD2 (5 bases). V was cut by 1 base and J by 1 base, with 13 bases left in between. From germline, CDR1 is SGHDT and CDR2 YYEEEE. The CDR3 has 16 residues. The CDR3 DNA sequence: TGTGCCAGCAGCTTGAGGAGCGGAGCAGGCACAGATACGCAGTATTTT. This encodes CASSLRSGAGTDTQYF. Filled out from reference TRBV5-6 and TRBJ2-3, the complete variable domain reads DAGVTQSPTHLIKTRGQQVTLRCSPKSGHDTVSWYQQALGQGPQFIFQYYEEEERQRGNFPDRFSGHQFPNYSSELNVNALLLGDSALYLCASSLRSGAGTDTQYFGPGTRLTVL.

This clonotype was observed at least ten times. This chain joins TRBV20-1 and TRBJ2-7, with D unresolved. The CDR3 length is 13 residues. With 5 bases removed from V and 5 bases from J, the gap between germline ends came to 16 bases. Germline values: CDR1 DFQATT, CDR2 SNEGSKA (reference sequence). In nucleotides, the CDR3 is TGCAGTGCTCGGGCTCAGGCCGCCCACGAGCAGTACTTC. Translation gives CSARAQAAHEQYF.

The chain combines TRBV11-2 with TRBJ2-5, with D possibly being TRBD2 (6 bases). Trimming took 2 bases from V and 5 from J, leaving 12 bases between them. The germline V gene encodes CDR1 SGHAT and CDR2 FQNNGV. The CDR3 runs to 14 residues. DNA of the CDR3: TGTGCCAGCAGCTTACTAGCGCCGGGGGAGACCCAGTACTTC. Its translation is CASSLLAPGETQYF.